This T cell receptor (beta chain) appears in the sequencing data of a study of blood T cell repertoires in COVID-19. Study context: PBMCs, B-cell-depleted T cells, or T cells provided the cDNA or gDNA that made up the material.

Participant age was roughly 18 to 95 years, and participants resided in about 25 US areas. Contact with a PCR-confirmed or clinician-diagnosed COVID-19 case occurred within 2 weeks of entry. V lost 6 bases and J lost 2, with 22 bases in between. The CDR3 sequence is 17 residues long. CDR1 and CDR2 from the germline V gene are KGHSH and LQKENI. Clones were read by immunoSEQ multiplex PCR, and TCRdb kept only the in-frame ones, dropping some. The repertoire has 350,000 to 450,000 clones, just over 90% of them found once; the top ten carry just over 0.85%. This TCR came from a woman in her thirties or forties who had been exposed to COVID-19. This chain uses TRBV18 with TRBJ1-1; D is undetermined. Source material: PBMCs or T cells enriched from blood (not recorded which). The chain's CDR3 is CASSPQRGDPGNTEAFF. The CDR3 nucleotides are TGTGCCAGCTCGCCCCAACGAGGAGACCCTGGAAACACTGAAGCTTTCTTT.